This passage covers 16 T cell receptor beta chains from one sample sequenced in a study of vaccination and CD4 T cells after COVID-19. Sequencing of cultured CD4+ T cell DNA used the Oncomine TCR Beta short-read assay. TCRdb ran MiXCR on the PCR reads and lists one entry per CDR3 protein. Seen here are approximately 12,000 distinct CDR3 sequences, roughly 34% observed once, and the top ten hold roughly a third. The sample's treatment: approximately nine-day PBMC culture with coronavirus spike peptide pools or control peptides (ViraFEST assay). No antigen has been assigned to these receptors. Here the sequenced sample was CD4+ T cells from blood, cultured in vitro, taken before SARS-CoV-2 vaccination. The receptors were sampled from a human donor who received a COVID-19 vaccine.

This clonotype was recorded a few times. V and J are TRBV14 and TRBJ1-2; no clear D. The germline CDR1 and CDR2 sequences are SGHDN and FVKESK. The CDR3 loop spans 14 amino acids. The germline V and J ends were trimmed by 4 bases and 8 bases, with 17 bases remaining between them. CDR3 nucleotide sequence: TGTGCCAGCAGCCCTAATCTAGTCGTGGGGGGCTACACCTTC. Translation: CASSPNLVVGGYTF. Variable domain in full (rest from reference TRBV14 and TRBJ1-2): EAGVTQFPSHSVIEKGQTVTLRCDPISGHDNLYWYRRVMGKEIKFLLHFVKESKQDESGMPNNRFLAERTGGTYSTLKVQPAELEDSGVYFCASSPNLVVGGYTFGSGTRLTVV.

The chain recombines TRBV6-4 with TRBJ1-6; D gene uncertain. Germline CDR1 reads MRHNA; CDR2 reads SNTAGT. Trimming cost V 6 bases and J 0 bases, with 6 bases left between them. The CDR3 contains 14 residues. The chain's CDR3 is CASRDTSYNSPLHF. DNA for the CDR3: TGTGCCAGCAGAGACACCTCCTATAATTCACCCCTCCACTTT.

This rearrangement joins TRBV6-1 to TRBJ1-1; 7 positions match TRBD1. Trimming cost V 5 bases and J 3 bases; bases outside gene matches: 3. This CDR3 has 13 amino acids. Germline V CDR1 and CDR2: MNHNS, SASEGT. CDR3 DNA: TGTGCCAGCAGTACACAGGGGTACACTGAAGCTTTCTTT. Amino acid sequence: CASSTQGYTEAFF.

The chain couples TRBV6-5 to TRBJ2-7; no reliable D call. Germline CDR1 is MNHEY and CDR2 is SVGAGI. V was shortened by 2 bases and J by 0 bases, with 11 bases between the two germline ends. The CDR3 runs 15 residues. CDR3 sequence (DNA): TGTGCCAGCAGTTACACCTCCGGTCCCTCCTACGAGCAGTACTTC. Protein product: CASSYTSGPSYEQYF.

Details on this clonotype: An end of the junction does not agree with germline; a read error may underlie this. V usage is TRBV18 and J usage is TRBJ2-1, with D perhaps assigned TRBD1 or TRBD2 (6 bases each). Germline CDR1 is KGHSH and CDR2 is LQKENI. The CDR3 is made up of 11 amino acids. CDR3 region: CASSAGQRRLF. Written as DNA, the CDR3 is TGTGCCAGCTCAGCGGGACAAAGGAGGCTCTTC.

The genes are TRBV7-6 and TRBJ2-5; 8 nucleotides line up with TRBD1. J gave up 5 bases and V 1 base, and 6 bases lay outside the gene matches. The germline CDR1 and CDR2 sequences are SGHVS and FNYEAQ. This CDR3 has 15 amino acids. In DNA, the CDR3 is TGTGCCAGCAGCTTAGGGACCAGGGGGCGGGAGACCCAGTACTTC. Its translation is CASSLGTRGRETQYF.

The chain uses TRBV15 and TRBJ2-1; tentative D call: TRBD2 (7 bases). The CDR3 is 14 residues long. Germline V CDR1 and CDR2: LNHNV, YYDKDF (reference sequence). The ends were cut back, 4 bases at V and 6 bases at J, with 13 bases in the middle. Written as DNA, the CDR3 is TGTGCCACCAGCATGGGGGGGGCGGTCAATGAGCAGTTCTTC. Translated: CATSMGGAVNEQFF. Complete variable domain (other parts from reference TRBV15 and TRBJ2-1): DAMVIQNPRYQVTQFGKPVTLSCSQTLNHNVMYWYQQKSSQAPKLLFHYYDKDFNNEADTPDNFQSRRPNTSFCFLDIRSPGLGDTAMYLCATSMGGAVNEQFFGPGTRLTVL.

This clonotype was recorded a few times. V and J are TRBV6-1 and TRBJ2-1, with 7 bases fitting TRBD1. In germline, CDR1 is MNHNS, CDR2 SASEGT. The length of the CDR3 is 15 residues. Trimming took 7 bases from V and 5 from J; bases not matched to a gene: 11. The CDR3, as DNA: TGTGCCAGCACCGCCTCCGGGACAGACCACAATGAGCAGTTCTTC. The encoded protein is CASTASGTDHNEQFF.

This clonotype occurred a few times. The V gene is TRBV7-9, the J gene TRBJ1-1; 8 bases are shared with TRBD1. The V gene end was trimmed by 1 base and the J gene end by 3 bases; junction bases not matched to a gene: 10. The germline V gene has CDR1 SEHNR and CDR2 FQNEAQ (reference sequence). CDR3 size: 17 residues. The CDR3 loop is CASSLGGGQGADTEAFF. CDR3 DNA: TGTGCCAGCAGCTTAGGGGGCGGACAGGGAGCGGACACTGAAGCTTTCTTT.

This clonotype has only a few counts. The rearrangement links TRBV19 to TRBJ2-2; 9 bases align to TRBD1. CDR3 length: 15 amino acids. Germline lookup yields CDR1 LNHDA and CDR2 SQIVND (reference sequence). J was trimmed by 7 bases and V by 6 bases; bases with no gene match: 9. Here the CDR3 reads CASSPRDREDGELFF. For the CDR3, the DNA is TGTGCCAGTAGCCCCCGGGACAGGGAGGACGGGGAGCTGTTTTTT.

The chain combines TRBV7-3 with TRBJ1-1; no definite D call. The CDR3 is 14 amino acids. Germline CDR1 reads SGHTA; CDR2 reads FQGTGA. Between the trimmed V and J ends, which lost 4 bases and 5 bases, there was a span of 14 bases. The CDR3 loop is CASSSTGGSTEAFF. The CDR3 coding sequence is TGTGCCAGCAGCTCGACGGGAGGGTCGACTGAAGCTTTCTTT.

This clonotype came up a few times. V usage is TRBV7-2 and J usage is TRBJ2-6; D is unclear. The V gene lost 5 bases and the J gene lost 2 bases, with 10 bases spanning the gap. The CDR3 runs 15 residues. Per the germline V gene, CDR1 is SGHTA and CDR2 is FQGNSA. CDR3 residues: CASSPQVTGANVLTF. CDR3 sequence (DNA): TGTGCCAGCAGCCCCCAGGTAACTGGGGCCAACGTCCTGACTTTC.

V gene TRBV7-9 combines with J gene TRBJ2-6; D gene unclear. Germline-derived CDR1 and CDR2 are SEHNR and FQNEAQ (reference sequence). Between the trimmed V and J ends, which lost 4 bases and 0 bases, there was a span of 16 bases. The CDR3 consists of 18 residues. The CDR3 nucleotides read TGTGCCAGCAGCTCGGACGTTTCCCGGTTCTCTGGGGCCAACGTCCTGACTTTC. Its protein is CASSSDVSRFSGANVLTF.

In its sample, this clonotype was seen a few times. The chain combines TRBV7-9 with TRBJ2-7, with TRBD1 matching 7 bases. CDR1 is SEHNR and CDR2 is FQNEAQ in the germline V gene (reference sequence). The CDR3 runs 12 residues. V shed 4 bases, J shed 3 bases, and the junction held 0 bases outside the gene matches. The CDR3 bases are TGTGCCAGCAGCTGGGACAGCTACGAGCAGTACTTC. Translated: CASSWDSYEQYF.

This rearrangement joins TRBV6-1 to TRBJ1-4; TRBD1 is a possible D gene (5 bases). Per the germline V gene, CDR1 is MNHNS and CDR2 is SASEGT. CDR3 size: 13 residues. With 8 bases removed from V and 6 bases from J, the gap between germline ends came to 13 bases. CDR3 residues: CASSRDFHEKLFF. CDR3 DNA sequence: TGTGCCAGCTCCCGGGACTTTCATGAAAAACTGTTTTTT.

The V gene is TRBV5-1, the J gene TRBJ2-5, with 9 bases aligning to TRBD1. The V and J ends lost 7 bases and 4 bases, in that order; junction bases with no gene match: 8. The CDR3 has 14 residues. Germline-derived CDR1 and CDR2 are SGHRS and YFSETQ. This CDR3 is CASGPTGGPETQYF. Written as DNA, the CDR3 is TGCGCCAGCGGCCCAACAGGGGGCCCAGAGACCCAGTACTTC.